This T cell receptor (beta chain) emerged from a study of blood T cell repertoires in COVID-19. This clone was counted once. Sequenced by immunoSEQ multiplex PCR; TCRdb stores in-frame clones only, minus some. The repertoire consists of 200,000 to 250,000 clones, with 70% to 85% occurring once and the leading ten covering roughly 3.5%. The CDR3 is made up of 19 amino acids. Looked up from germline, CDR1 is SGDLS and CDR2 is YYNGEE. J lost 1 base, V lost 3 bases, and 12 bases had no gene match. This chain links TRBV9 with TRBJ2-2; 10 bases are a match to TRBD2. The sample comprised PBMCs or T cells enriched from blood (not recorded which). The sequence derives from a woman aged 60-75 years who had recovered from COVID-19. The CDR3 reads CASSDPRLLAGVNTGELFF. DNA of the CDR3: TGTGCCAGCAGCGACCCACGACTTCTAGCGGGGGTGAACACCGGGGAGCTGTTTTTT.